The next 17 T cell receptor beta chains were all read from a single sample in a study of T cells expressing NK-cell markers. TCRdb reworked the 5' RACE reads into one entry per CDR3 protein, no DNA. The sample's table shows 150,000 to 180,000 distinct CDR3 sequences. Material: blood T cells: a sorted CD56 or NKG2C T cell subset, CD4+ or CD8+ T cells, or bulk PBMC T cells (not recorded which). These receptors were taken from a woman between 50 and 59 years old in good health.

The V gene is TRBV4-2, the J gene TRBJ1-1. Germline CDR1 is LGHNA and CDR2 is YNFKEQ. The CDR3 length is 13 residues. This CDR3 reads CASSQDVAKEAFF.

The chain is built from TRBV5-1 and TRBJ2-3; TCRdb selects TRBD1, and the lack of DNA leaves this call unchecked. Looked up from germline, CDR1 is SGHRS and CDR2 is YFSETQ. This CDR3 is 14 amino acids long. The CDR3 spells CASSEGAGTDTQYF.

This chain connects TRBV19 to TRBJ2-3; no DNA is available, so the TRBD2 call from TCRdb remains unchecked. The CDR3 extends over 18 amino acids. Germline V CDR1 and CDR2: LNHDA, SQIVND (reference sequence). CDR3 amino acids: CASSPASGARTSTDTQYF. The entire variable domain, with the rest obtained from reference TRBV19 and TRBJ2-3, is as follows: DGGITQSPKYLFRKEGQNVTLSCEQNLNHDAMYWYRQDPGQGLRLIYYSQIVNDFQKGDIAEGYSVSREKKESFPLTVTSAQKNPTAFYLCASSPASGARTSTDTQYFGPGTRLTVL.

The chain recombines TRBV6-2 or TRBV6-3 with TRBJ2-1. The germline gives CDR1 MNHEY, CDR2 SVGEGT. This CDR3 is built from 17 residues. Here the CDR3 reads CASSFPSSRSSYNEQFF.

This chain joins TRBV4-1 and TRBJ2-3; TCRdb calls TRBD1, which cannot be checked without DNA. The CDR3 totals 15 residues. CDR1 and CDR2 (germline): MGHRA, YSYEKL. This CDR3 reads CASNTGWQSTDTQYF.

The CDR3 loop reads CASSRVYRDEKLFF. J is TRBJ1-4 and V is TRBV18; the TRBD1 assignment by TCRdb is unverifiable without DNA. Germline-derived CDR1 and CDR2 are KGHSH and LQKENI. The CDR3 loop spans 14 amino acids.

The chain couples TRBV7-9 to TRBJ2-3; TCRdb selects TRBD2, and the lack of DNA leaves this call unchecked. The CDR3 runs to 16 residues. CDR1 SEHNR and CDR2 FQNEAQ come from the germline V gene (reference sequence). The CDR3 here is CASSTDRTGGADTQYF.

The V and J genes are TRBV11-2 and TRBJ2-4. The CDR3 length is 18 residues. Per germline, CDR1 SGHAT and CDR2 FQNNGV. CDR3 protein: CASSLDPDPGLAKNIQYF.

The rearrangement links TRBV13 to TRBJ1-1. CDR1 PRHDT and CDR2 FYEKMQ come from the germline V gene (reference sequence). The CDR3 length is 14 residues. The CDR3 here is CASSLGRANTEAFF.

The rearrangement uses TRBV20-1 and TRBJ1-1; TCRdb outputs TRBD1, but without DNA this stays unchecked. This CDR3 comprises 11 residues. Germline V gene lookup returns CDR1 DFQATT and CDR2 SNEGSKA (reference sequence). The CDR3 loop reads CISGTGSEAFF.

This chain connects TRBV6-5 to TRBJ2-3; with no DNA, the TCRdb D assignment of TRBD1 cannot be verified. The CDR3 covers 12 residues. CDR1 is MNHEY, CDR2 SVGAGI, per germline. The chain's CDR3 is CASSPDRRTEYF.

V and J are TRBV19 and TRBJ2-7; TCRdb's assignment of TRBD1 cannot be checked, as there is no DNA. The CDR3 contains 15 residues. Germline V gives CDR1 LNHDA, CDR2 SQIVND (reference sequence). The CDR3 reads CASSPGTGGFYEQYF.

The chain carries TRBV6-6 and TRBJ2-3; TCRdb returns TRBD1, unconfirmable since there is no DNA. CDR3 size: 16 residues. CDR1 is MNHNY and CDR2 is SVGAGI in the germline V gene (reference sequence). CDR3 sequence: CASSSSGTGSTDTQYF.

The genes are TRBV3-1 and TRBJ2-1; as DNA is missing, the TRBD1 call by TCRdb cannot be tested. Germline V CDR1 and CDR2: LGHDT, YNNKEL (reference sequence). The CDR3 runs 15 residues. CDR3 sequence: CASSSLGLEGAPQFF.

The rearrangement links TRBV4-1 to TRBJ2-5. Germline-derived CDR1 and CDR2 are MGHRA and YSYEKL. The CDR3 is 14 residues long. The CDR3 here is CASSQVAEFETQYF.

The chain is built from TRBV10-3 and TRBJ2-3; there is no DNA to check the TCRdb D call of TRBD2. This CDR3 comprises 16 residues. Germline V CDR1 and CDR2: ENHRY, SYGVKD. CDR3 region: CAISEGTSGRTDTQYF.

V usage is TRBV6-2 or TRBV6-3 and J usage is TRBJ1-3. This CDR3 contains 15 residues. Germline V gene sequence: CDR1 MNHEY, CDR2 SVGEGT. CDR3 amino acids: CASRDHGNSGNTIYF.